The entry that follows covers one T cell receptor (beta chain) sequence. Germline assignment: CDR1 LNHDA and CDR2 SQIVND (reference sequence). The CDR3 consists of 14 residues. V gave up 4 bases and J gave up 1 base, with 10 bases separating them. This entry is derived from a study of shared clonotypes between healthy human individuals. Study at large: Aged 18 to 49, the donors were a couple of women and three men.

Produced via immunoSEQ multiplex PCR; TCRdb's table is partial and in-frame only. The sample consists of approximately 470,000 clones, approximately 81% of them appearing once. This chain links TRBV19 with TRBJ2-5, with D unresolved. The sample consisted of PBMCs. The clonotype originates from a woman aged 40 to 50 in good health. Some clones in this sample may be carry-over from other donors' samples. CDR3 region: CASSSRAVQETQYF. In DNA, the CDR3 is TGTGCCAGTAGTAGTAGGGCAGTCCAAGAGACCCAGTACTTC.